The entry below describes one T cell receptor beta chain. Compared with germline, one end of the junction differs, possibly owing to a read error. TCRdb ran MiXCR on the multiplex PCR reads and lists one entry per CDR3 protein. The data contain about 230,000 distinct CDR3 sequences, approximately 29% of them seen just once; the ten biggest clones take up just over 1.4%. These data belong to a study of breast tumors, draining lymph nodes, adjacent tissues. Looked up from germline, CDR1 is SNHLY and CDR2 is FYNNEI. The CDR3 loop spans 15 amino acids. The lymph nodes were axillary draining lymph nodes from breast cancer patients.

The source of this sequence is a female donor with breast cancer. Some clones in this sample may be carry-over from other donors' samples. Material: axillary lymph node tissue. The rearrangement uses TRBV2 and TRBJ2-5, with 11 bases lining up with TRBD2. As DNA, the CDR3 is TGCGCCAGCAGCTTGGTGGGACTAGCGGCAGAGACCCAGTACTTC. It encodes CASSLVGLAAETQYF.